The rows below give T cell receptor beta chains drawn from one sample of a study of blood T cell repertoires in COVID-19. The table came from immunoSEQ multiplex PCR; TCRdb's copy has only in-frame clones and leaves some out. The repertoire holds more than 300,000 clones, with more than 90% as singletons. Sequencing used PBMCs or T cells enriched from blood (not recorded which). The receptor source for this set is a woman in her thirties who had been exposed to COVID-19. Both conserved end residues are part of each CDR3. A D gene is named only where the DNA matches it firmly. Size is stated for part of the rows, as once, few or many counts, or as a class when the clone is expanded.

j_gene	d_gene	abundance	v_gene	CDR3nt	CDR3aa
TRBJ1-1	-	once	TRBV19	TGTGCCAGTAGTTCGGGACACCCGAACACTGAAGCTTTCTTT	CASSSGHPNTEAFF
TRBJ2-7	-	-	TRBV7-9	TGTGCCAGCAGCCACGGGGGACCCTACGAGCAGTACTTC	CASSHGGPYEQYF
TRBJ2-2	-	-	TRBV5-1	TGCGCCAGCAGCTTTACAGAGTTCACCGGGGAGCTGTTTTTT	CASSFTEFTGELFF
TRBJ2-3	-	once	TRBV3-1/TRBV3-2	TGTGCCAGCAGCCGGACCCTCGGGGGGCAGGCTGGAGCGAATACGCAGTATTTT	CASSRTLGGQAGANTQYF
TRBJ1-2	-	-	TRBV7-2	TGTGCCAGCAGCCAGAACGAATATGGCTACACCTTC	CASSQNEYGYTF
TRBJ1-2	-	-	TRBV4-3	TGCGCCAGCAGCCAAGACCCCGGGGGTCATGGCTACACCTTC	CASSQDPGGHGYTF
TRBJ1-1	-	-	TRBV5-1	TGCGCCAGCAGCCATAGGACGCGGGGGCGAGTGAACACTGAAGCTTTCTTT	CASSHRTRGRVNTEAFF
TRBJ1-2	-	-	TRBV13	TGTGCCAGCAGCTTAGGCCCGGGAGACTATGGCTACACCTTC	CASSLGPGDYGYTF
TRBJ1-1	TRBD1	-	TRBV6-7	TGTGCCAGCAGCCCTGGACAGGGGGCCTCTGAAGCTTTCTTT	CASSPGQGASEAFF
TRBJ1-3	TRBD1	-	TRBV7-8	TGTGCCAGCAGCTTAGCAATAACGGGACAGAGTGCCTCTGGAAACACCATATATTTT	CASSLAITGQSASGNTIYF
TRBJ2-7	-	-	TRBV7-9	TGTGCCAGCAGCGAGGAGGCAGTCTCCTACGAGCAGTACTTC	CASSEEAVSYEQYF
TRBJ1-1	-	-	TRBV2	TGTGCCAGCAGTAGGGACATGAACACTGAAGCTTTCTTT	CASSRDMNTEAFF
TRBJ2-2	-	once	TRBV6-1	TGTGCCAGCAGTGAAGATGGGGGCGCGGCCGGGGAGCTGTTTTTT	CASSEDGGAAGELFF
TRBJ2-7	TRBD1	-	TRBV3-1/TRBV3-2	TGTGCCAGCAGCCAAGACATCAATCCTAGACAGGGTTACGGCTACGAGCAGTACTTC	CASSQDINPRQGYGYEQYF
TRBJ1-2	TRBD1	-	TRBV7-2	TGTGCCAGCAGCTTAGGGGGGCAGGGGGCGAACTATGGCTACACCTTC	CASSLGGQGANYGYTF
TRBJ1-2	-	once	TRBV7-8	TGTGCCAGCAGCTTATCAGCAGGGTTAGGCTACACCTTC	CASSLSAGLGYTF
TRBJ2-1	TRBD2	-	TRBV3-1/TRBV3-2	TGTGCCAGCAGCCGCCCCCTCGGGGGGGACGAGCAGTTCTTC	CASSRPLGGDEQFF
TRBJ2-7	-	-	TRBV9	TGTGCCAGCAGTCTCGGACAAGACGAGCAGTACTTC	CASSLGQDEQYF
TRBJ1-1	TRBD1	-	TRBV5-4	TGTGCCAGCAGCGGCCGGGACAGGGATTTGGAAGCTTTCTTT	CASSGRDRDLEAFF
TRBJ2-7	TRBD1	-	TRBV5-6	TGTGCCAGCAGACCGGGACAGGTTACTAGAGAGCAGTACTTC	CASRPGQVTREQYF
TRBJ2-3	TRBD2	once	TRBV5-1	TGCGCCAGCAGCTTGGACGGGACTAGCGTCGATACGCAGTATTTT	CASSLDGTSVDTQYF
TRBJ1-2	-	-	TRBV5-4	TGTGCCAGCAGCCTGGAGTGGAACAGTAACTATGGCTACACCTTC	CASSLEWNSNYGYTF
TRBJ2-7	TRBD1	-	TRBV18	TGTGCCAGCTCACCGACAGGGGCAGAAAACTACGAGCAGTACTTC	CASSPTGAENYEQYF
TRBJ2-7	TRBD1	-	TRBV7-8	TGTGCCAGCAGCCTAGGACAGGGGCGCGGAGCCTACGAGCAGTACTTC	CASSLGQGRGAYEQYF
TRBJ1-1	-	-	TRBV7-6	TGTGCCAGCAGCCGAAGCAGGGGAACTGAAGCTTTCTTT	CASSRSRGTEAFF
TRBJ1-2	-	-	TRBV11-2	TGTGCCAGCAGCCTGCGACAGAGTGGCTACACCTTC	CASSLRQSGYTF
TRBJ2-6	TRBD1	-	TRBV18	TGTGCCAGCTCATCGGGACAGGGCCTCTCTGGGGCCAACGTCCTGACTTTC	CASSSGQGLSGANVLTF
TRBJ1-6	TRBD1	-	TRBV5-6	TGTGCCAGCAGCGGACGGCCGACAGGGTCTTCACCCCTCCACTTT	CASSGRPTGSSPLHF
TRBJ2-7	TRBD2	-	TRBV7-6	TGTGCCAGCAGCGGAAGCGGGGGGTTCCCCTACGAGCAGTACTTC	CASSGSGGFPYEQYF
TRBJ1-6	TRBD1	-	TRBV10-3	TGTGCCATACAGGGGGCGCAGAGCTCACCCCTCCACTTT	CAIQGAQSSPLHF
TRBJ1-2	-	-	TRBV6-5	TGTGCCAGCAGCTTTGACACAACCTTTATCTATGGCTACACCTTC	CASSFDTTFIYGYTF
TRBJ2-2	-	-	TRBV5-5	TGTGCCAGCAGCTTGGGGCTGGGGGAGCTGTTTTTT	CASSLGLGELFF
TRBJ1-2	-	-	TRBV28	TGTGCCAGCAGCCCGGGGGGGTCCCTTAACTATGGCTACACCTTC	CASSPGGSLNYGYTF
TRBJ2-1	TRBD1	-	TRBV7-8	TGTGCCAGCAGCCGAACCCTTGTAGCTGACAGGGCTTCCTACAATGAGCAGTTCTTC	CASSRTLVADRASYNEQFF
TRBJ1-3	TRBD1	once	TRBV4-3	TGCGCCAGCAGCCGCTCCTCAGGGGGTAAAGTTGGAAACACCATATATTTT	CASSRSSGGKVGNTIYF
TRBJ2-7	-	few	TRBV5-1	TGCGCCAGCAGCTTGGACCAGGGAAAAACGCGGGAGCAGTACTTC	CASSLDQGKTREQYF
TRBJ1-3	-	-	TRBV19	TGTGCCAGTAGTATAAAGACAGGCGGAAACACCATATATTTT	CASSIKTGGNTIYF
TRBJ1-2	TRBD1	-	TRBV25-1	TGTGCCAGCAGATTACAGGGGATCTATGGCTACACCTTC	CASRLQGIYGYTF
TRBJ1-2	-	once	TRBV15	TGTGCCACCAGCAGAGGTCCAGGGCTCTATGGCTACACCTTC	CATSRGPGLYGYTF
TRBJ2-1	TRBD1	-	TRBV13	TGTGCCAGCAGCTACGCTTCAGGGGGTGAGCAGTTCTTC	CASSYASGGEQFF
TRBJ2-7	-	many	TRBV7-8	TGTGCCAGCAGCTCCCGACGGGACTCCTACGAGCAGTACTTC	CASSSRRDSYEQYF
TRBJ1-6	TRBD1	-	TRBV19	TGTGCCAGTAGTATAAGGACAGGGGGCAATAATTCACCCCTCCACTTT	CASSIRTGGNNSPLHF
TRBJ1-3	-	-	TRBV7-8	TGTGCCAGCAGCCCAGGGGCCGATGGTGGAAACACCATATATTTT	CASSPGADGGNTIYF
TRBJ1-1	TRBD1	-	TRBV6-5	TGTGCCAGCAGTCGACAGGGGGTGGTAATCACTGAAGCTTTCTTT	CASSRQGVVITEAFF
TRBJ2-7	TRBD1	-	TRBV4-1	TGCGCCAGCAGCCGTTTAGAACCGGGACAGGGAGGCGAGCAGTACTTC	CASSRLEPGQGGEQYF
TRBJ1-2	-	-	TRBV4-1	TGCGCCAGCAGTCCAGGGTTAAACTATGGCTACACCTTC	CASSPGLNYGYTF
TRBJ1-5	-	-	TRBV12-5	TGTGCTAGTGGTTTATCAGGGTTTAGCAATCAGCCCCAGCATTTT	CASGLSGFSNQPQHF
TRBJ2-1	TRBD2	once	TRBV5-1	TGCGCCAGCAGCGCGGGACTAGACAATGAGCAGTTCTTC	CASSAGLDNEQFF
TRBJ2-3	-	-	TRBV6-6	TGTGCCAGCAGTTACACTTCGACCCCAGCGGTAGATACGCAGTATTTT	CASSYTSTPAVDTQYF
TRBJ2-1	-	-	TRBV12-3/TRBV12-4	TGTGCCAGCAGTTCCTTACAGAATGAGCAGTTCTTC	CASSSLQNEQFF
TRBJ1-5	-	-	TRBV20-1	TGCAGTGCTAGAGCAGGGATACCCCAGCATTTT	CSARAGIPQHF
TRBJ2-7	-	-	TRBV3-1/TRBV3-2	TGTGCCAGCAGCCAAGATTACCGAGCCTACGAGCAGTACTTC	CASSQDYRAYEQYF
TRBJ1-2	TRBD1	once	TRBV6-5	TGTGCCAGCAGAGTAGGACAGGGGGTGGGTGGCTACACCTTC	CASRVGQGVGGYTF
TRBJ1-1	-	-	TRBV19	TGTGCCAGTGAACAGGAGAGGAACACTGAAGCTTTCTTT	CASEQERNTEAFF
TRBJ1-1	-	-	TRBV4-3	TGCGCCAGCAGCCAAGACCGCCGAGTGAACACTGAAGCTTTCTTT	CASSQDRRVNTEAFF